This is a list of T cell receptor beta chains from one sample in a study of blood T cell repertoires in COVID-19. Generated by immunoSEQ multiplex PCR, the TCRdb table keeps only in-frame clones and is missing some. The table records about 87,000 clones, about four fifths of them present only once. What was sequenced was peripheral blood. The receptor source for this set is a woman in her seventies with acute or convalescent COVID-19. The conserved cysteine and the conserved F or W are not part of the CDR3 here. The order of the fields is V gene, clone size, CDR3 length, D gene, CDR3 protein. The D gene is left open where the match is weak. Size values are once, few and many counts, or a class for expanded clones, and some rows have none.

TRBV7-3,.,15,.,ASSVMGGPNLNTEAF
TRBV5-1,.,13,.,ASSSGGVSTDTQY
TRBV10-3,once,13,TRBD2,AISESTGGFDEQY
TRBV6-6,.,10,.,ASSLSANGYT
TRBV2,.,10,.,ASMKGDEKLF
TRBV12-5,.,13,.,ASGGGAGYYNEQF
TRBV5-1,.,11,TRBD1,ATRYDRGTEAF
TRBV11-2,.,13,.,ASSLAGGGTDTQY
TRBV7-9,once,13,TRBD1,ASSFTGTENSPLH
TRBV7-9,few,9,.,ASSFGTEAF
TRBV2,.,13,TRBD1,ASRGGGDRNTEAF
TRBV2,.,10,.,ASRNYQDEQF
TRBV19,.,15,TRBD2,ASRSPWESGSYNEQF
TRBV11-2,.,13,.,ASSLDGSGYNEQF
TRBV6-1,.,16,TRBD1,ASSEDPGGAYVDQPQH
TRBV7-2,.,12,.,ASSLAAGSGRTF
TRBV28,.,13,TRBD1,ASSLGTGLNEKLF
TRBV6-1,once,12,.,ASSEVIGTDTQY
TRBV10-1,.,14,.,ASRIQSFLRNQPQH
TRBV6-2/TRBV6-3,.,12,TRBD1,ASSYRGLNYGYT
TRBV12-3/TRBV12-4,.,9,.,ASSLRSEAF
TRBV19,.,12,.,ASSRGRTFYEQY
TRBV7-8,.,15,TRBD1,ASSPNLRTGSGETQY
TRBV6-5,.,12,.,ASKRAFSGNTIY
TRBV6-6,.,10,.,ANGGGSGELF
TRBV7-9,.,13,.,ASSLPGGSDQPQH
TRBV6-5,.,12,TRBD1,ATHSGTGTYEQY
TRBV2,.,12,.,ASSRTVTNYGYT
TRBV5-4,.,13,TRBD2,ASSPKTSGDNEQF
TRBV12-3/TRBV12-4,few,11,.,ASSDDLNTEAF
TRBV5-1,.,14,.,ASSDVTSASQETQY
TRBV19,.,10,.,ASMEGNYGYT
TRBV7-8,.,12,TRBD1,ASSLGQGARKLF
TRBV18,.,14,TRBD1,ASSPGQGTANYGYT
TRBV5-4,.,10,TRBD2,ASSPGGGEQY
TRBV2,.,11,.,ASTEGGEDTQY
TRBV5-4,once,12,.,ASSLPSGNTEAF
TRBV28,.,12,.,ASSFDSPVDGYT
TRBV19,.,12,.,ASTPTPTVYGYT
TRBV6-1,.,12,.,ASSEVRGGQPQH
TRBV28,.,10,.,ASTLGGQPQH
TRBV18,.,13,TRBD2,ASSQTSGGIDTQY
TRBV29-1,.,14,.,SVEDIAGEKGTEAF
TRBV7-9,few,9,.,ASSPSETQY
TRBV10-1,.,11,.,ASSQGGLGEQY
TRBV18,.,13,.,ASSPERANTGELF
TRBV28,.,12,.,ASSFPTEARGYT
TRBV6-5,.,12,.,ASTKDNFNQPQH
TRBV18,.,11,.,ASSPISDQPQH
TRBV27,.,14,.,ASSSRGGGINSPLH
TRBV30,.,12,.,ACTSGTTNEKLF
TRBV24-1,.,14,TRBD1,ATSEPGQGASNEQF
TRBV5-8,once,13,TRBD1,ASSLRGGLKNIQY